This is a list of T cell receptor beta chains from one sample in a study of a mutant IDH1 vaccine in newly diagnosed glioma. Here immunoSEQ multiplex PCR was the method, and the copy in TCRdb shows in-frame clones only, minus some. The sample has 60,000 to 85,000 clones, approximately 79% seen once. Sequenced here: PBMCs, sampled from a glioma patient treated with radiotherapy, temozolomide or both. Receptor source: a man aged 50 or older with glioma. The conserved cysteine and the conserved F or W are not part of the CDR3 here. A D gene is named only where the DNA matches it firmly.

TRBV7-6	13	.	ASSLSGDRAGKLF
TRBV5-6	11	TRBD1	ASSPDRAGELF
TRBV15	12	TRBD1	ATSLGTGNTEAF
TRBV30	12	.	AWSVGGGNQPQH
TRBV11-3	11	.	ASSPRLTDTQY
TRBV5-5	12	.	ASSFGTADYEQY
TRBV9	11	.	ASSVWQNTEAF
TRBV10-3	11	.	AISESSTPEQY
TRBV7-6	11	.	ASSWDIYNEQF
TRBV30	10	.	AWSRAEETQY
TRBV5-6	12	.	ASRGQAIGTGYT
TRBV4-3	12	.	ASAPGAGVDEQY
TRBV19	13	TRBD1	ASSRRTGGNSPLH
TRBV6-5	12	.	ASRKHGGGTEAF
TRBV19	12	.	ASQAVGGSYEQY
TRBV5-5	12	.	ASREDSSTDTQY
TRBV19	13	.	ASTARLTSGNTIY
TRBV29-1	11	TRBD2	SVGARGALEQF
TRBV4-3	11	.	ASSQDGGAEAF
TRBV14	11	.	ASSLGNLRGQY
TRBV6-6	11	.	AIMGQGSYEQY
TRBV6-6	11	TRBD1	AGDRGLDTEAF
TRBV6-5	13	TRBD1	ASSSTGGDIYGYT
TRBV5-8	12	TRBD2	ASSPGTNGETQY
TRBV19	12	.	ASSTWTENEKLF
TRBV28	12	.	ASRPQGAKNIQY
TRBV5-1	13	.	ASSLAEGEADTQY
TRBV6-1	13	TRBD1	ASGGTGPVNTEAF
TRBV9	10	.	ASSPSTDGYT
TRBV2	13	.	ASSESYALINGYT
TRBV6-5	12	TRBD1	ASSMGQARTTQY